These 19 T cell receptor beta chains share one sample of origin, sequenced in a study of blood T cell repertoires in COVID-19. Profiling relied on immunoSEQ multiplex PCR, and the TCRdb table lists in-frame clones only, not all of them. The sample shows tens of thousands of clones, 70% to 90% of them seen only once. The specimen was peripheral blood. These TCRs come from a human donor in a cohort sampled during active COVID-19.

The chain joins TRBV5-4 to TRBJ1-2; D is ambiguous. CDR1 and CDR2 from the germline V gene are SGHNT and YYREEE (reference sequence). The ends were cut back, 6 bases at V and 8 bases at J, with 20 bases in the middle. The CDR3 contains 14 residues. This CDR3 reads CASILAGDRVGYTF. CDR3 DNA: TGTGCCAGCATCCTCGCCGGGGATCGAGTCGGCTACACCTTC.

The chain is built from TRBV30 and TRBJ2-3, with 7 bases fitting TRBD1. Germline CDR1 and CDR2: GTSNPN and SVGIG (reference sequence). This CDR3 spans 15 amino acids. After removal of 2 bases from V and 4 bases from J, the junction contained 9 bases not matched to a gene. For the CDR3, the DNA is TGTGCCTGGAGTCCACAGGGGCGGTTCGCAGATACGCAGTATTTT. Amino acids: CAWSPQGRFADTQYF.

CDR3 coding DNA: TGTGCCAGTAGTATAGATCTTACAGGCGGAGGCTACACCTTC. Translated: CASSIDLTGGGYTF. This chain links TRBV19 with TRBJ1-2; weak D call: TRBD1 (5 bases). The CDR3 contains 14 residues. V shed 0 bases and J shed 8 bases, with 13 bases lying between them. CDR1 is LNHDA and CDR2 is SQIVND in the germline V gene (reference sequence).

The chain joins TRBV9 to TRBJ2-7; D is perhaps TRBD1 (8 bases). The CDR3 loop spans 15 amino acids. Germline V gene lookup returns CDR1 SGDLS and CDR2 YYNGEE. V dropped 2 bases and J dropped 5 bases, with 17 bases sitting between them. The CDR3 sequence: CASSVSGTGGDEQYF. The DNA for the CDR3 is TGTGCCAGCAGCGTGAGTGGAACAGGGGGGGACGAGCAGTACTTC.

This rearrangement joins TRBV7-2 to TRBJ1-1; perhaps TRBD1 as D (6 bases). Germline V gene data show CDR1 as SGHTA and CDR2 as FQGNSA. With 2 bases removed from V and 0 bases from J, the gap between germline ends came to 7 bases. The CDR3 is made up of 14 amino acids. CDR3 DNA: TGTGCCAGCAGCTTACAGGGGTTGAACACTGAAGCTTTCTTT. This sequence encodes CASSLQGLNTEAFF. Full variable domain (rest looked up from reference TRBV7-2 and TRBJ1-1): GAGVSQSPSNKVTEKGKDVELRCDPISGHTALYWYRQSLGQGLEFLIYFQGNSAPDKSGLPSDRFSAERTGGSVSTLTIQRTQQEDSAVYLCASSLQGLNTEAFFGQGTRLTVV.

The chain is built from TRBV18 and TRBJ2-3, with D unresolved. CDR1 and CDR2 (germline): KGHSH, LQKENI. V gave up 2 bases and J gave up 6 bases, with 6 bases separating them. The CDR3 runs 12 residues. The CDR3, as DNA: TGTGCCAGCTCACCATGGGCGGATACGCAGTATTTT. Residues: CASSPWADTQYF.

The chain combines TRBV6-1 with TRBJ1-5, with TRBD1 identical over 10 bases. Unmatched junction bases numbered 5, after V lost 3 bases and J lost 6 bases. The CDR3 is 15 residues long. Germline lookup yields CDR1 MNHNS and CDR2 SASEGT. The DNA of the CDR3 is TGTGCCAGCAGTGATAGACAGGGGGCTCGTCAGCCCCAGCATTTT. Its translation: CASSDRQGARQPQHF.

The chain joins TRBV11-2 to TRBJ2-2; TRBD1 matches at 7 bases. After removal of 5 bases from V and 5 bases from J, the junction contained 8 bases not matched to a gene. CDR1 and CDR2 (germline): SGHAT, FQNNGV. There are 15 residues in the CDR3. CDR3 sequence (DNA): TGTGCCAGCAGCCCCCGCGACAGGGTTACCGGGGAGCTGTTTTTT. Protein sequence: CASSPRDRVTGELFF.

This clone was counted a few times. The rearrangement uses TRBV6-5 and TRBJ2-6; D is perhaps TRBD1 (6 bases). CDR1 and CDR2 from the germline V gene are MNHEY and SVGAGI. V was pared by 7 bases and J by 4 bases, with 14 bases between. The CDR3 totals 15 residues. The CDR3 sequence: CASNPGGPGANVLTF. CDR3 sequence (DNA): TGTGCCAGCAATCCTGGGGGCCCCGGGGCCAACGTCCTGACTTTC.

A few counts support this clone. J is TRBJ2-7 and V is TRBV6-6; TRBD2 is a possible D gene (5 bases). The germline V and J ends were trimmed by 0 bases and 0 bases, with 12 bases remaining between them. CDR3 length equals 16 residues. Germline CDR1 is MNHNY and CDR2 is SVGAGI (reference sequence). CDR3 region: CASSYSRTGSSYEQYF. As DNA, the CDR3 is TGTGCCAGCAGTTACTCGAGAACGGGGAGCTCCTACGAGCAGTACTTC.

The J gene is TRBJ1-6, the V gene TRBV2; 9 nucleotides align to TRBD1. Germline-derived CDR1 and CDR2 are SNHLY and FYNNEI. The CDR3 is made up of 15 amino acids. The V segment lost 6 bases and the J segment 6 bases; nucleotides outside the gene matches: 6. The CDR3 loop is CASRDGTGINSPLHF. CDR3 bases: TGTGCCAGCAGGGACGGGACAGGGATTAATTCACCCCTCCACTTT.

The chain employs TRBV5-4 and TRBJ1-2; maybe TRBD1 (5 bases). The CDR3 totals 14 residues. CDR1 SGHNT and CDR2 YYREEE come from the germline V gene (reference sequence). Trimming pared 4 bases from V and 4 bases from J, leaving 14 bases between. The CDR3 loop is CASSPGGEGYGYTF. The CDR3 bases are TGTGCCAGCAGCCCTGGAGGGGAGGGCTATGGCTACACCTTC.

The V and J genes are TRBV7-2 and TRBJ2-3, with 8 bases aligning to TRBD2. V dropped 1 base and J dropped 3; count of bases not matched to a gene: 6. CDR1 is SGHTA and CDR2 is FQGNSA in the germline V gene. The CDR3 loop spans 16 amino acids. CDR3 loop: CASSLVGGAGTDTQYF. The CDR3 DNA sequence: TGTGCCAGCAGCTTAGTCGGGGGGGCGGGTACAGATACGCAGTATTTT. Full variable domain (missing parts from reference TRBV7-2 and TRBJ2-3): GAGVSQSPSNKVTEKGKDVELRCDPISGHTALYWYRQSLGQGLEFLIYFQGNSAPDKSGLPSDRFSAERTGGSVSTLTIQRTQQEDSAVYLCASSLVGGAGTDTQYFGPGTRLTVL.

This clone was picked up a small number of times. This chain uses TRBV5-1 with TRBJ1-3, with a weak D call TRBD1 (6 bases). The CDR3 loop spans 14 amino acids. V was pared by 4 bases and J by 2 bases, with 10 bases between. Germline lookup yields CDR1 SGHRS and CDR2 YFSETQ. The CDR3 sequence is CASSQQGPGNTIYF. In DNA form, the CDR3 reads TGCGCCAGCAGCCAACAGGGACCTGGAAACACCATATATTTT.

The rearrangement links TRBV7-8 to TRBJ1-1, with 7 nucleotides matching TRBD1. Per the germline V gene, CDR1 is SGHVS and CDR2 is FQNEAQ. The CDR3 has 12 residues. V dropped 5 bases and J dropped 6; count of bases not matched to a gene: 3. The CDR3 region is CASSHTGAEAFF. CDR3 nucleotide sequence: TGTGCCAGCAGCCACACAGGGGCTGAAGCTTTCTTT.

CDR3 in amino acids: CASRTGPFGNTIYF. CDR3 coding DNA: TGTGCCAGCCGGACAGGGCCGTTTGGAAACACCATATATTTT. The J gene is TRBJ1-3, the V gene TRBV19; 8 bases match TRBD1. With V trimmed by 9 bases and J by 3 bases, 7 bases remained unmatched. Germline CDR1 is LNHDA and CDR2 is SQIVND (reference sequence). The CDR3 sequence is 14 residues long.

V gene TRBV7-8 combines with J gene TRBJ1-4; possibly TRBD1 for D (5 bases). This CDR3 contains 15 residues. In germline, CDR1 is SGHVS, CDR2 FQNEAQ. The V end lost 5 bases, the J end lost 4 bases, and 14 bases lay between the germline ends. The CDR3 DNA follows: TGTGCCAGCAGCCCCCAGGGTTCGGGTAATGAAAAACTGTTTTTT. This gives the protein CASSPQGSGNEKLFF.

CDR3 nucleotide sequence: TGTGCCAGCAGCCTCTATCTACGGAACACTGAAGCTTTCTTT. It translates to CASSLYLRNTEAFF. The chain couples TRBV7-2 to TRBJ1-1; D is unresolved. The CDR3 sequence is 14 residues long. Trimming pared 5 bases from V and 1 base from J, leaving 11 bases between. Germline V gives CDR1 SGHTA, CDR2 FQGNSA. Filled out from reference TRBV7-2 and TRBJ1-1, the complete variable domain reads GAGVSQSPSNKVTEKGKDVELRCDPISGHTALYWYRQSLGQGLEFLIYFQGNSAPDKSGLPSDRFSAERTGGSVSTLTIQRTQQEDSAVYLCASSLYLRNTEAFFGQGTRLTVV.

The CDR3 loop reads CASSLEDTQYF. The CDR3 nucleotides are TGTGCCAGCAGCCTGGAGGATACGCAGTATTTT. The chain joins TRBV3-1 (or the pseudogene TRBV3-2) to TRBJ2-3; unclear D gene. The CDR3 covers 11 residues. Germline CDR1 LGHDT, CDR2 YNNKEL (reference sequence). V was cut by 4 bases and J by 6 bases, with 5 bases left in between.